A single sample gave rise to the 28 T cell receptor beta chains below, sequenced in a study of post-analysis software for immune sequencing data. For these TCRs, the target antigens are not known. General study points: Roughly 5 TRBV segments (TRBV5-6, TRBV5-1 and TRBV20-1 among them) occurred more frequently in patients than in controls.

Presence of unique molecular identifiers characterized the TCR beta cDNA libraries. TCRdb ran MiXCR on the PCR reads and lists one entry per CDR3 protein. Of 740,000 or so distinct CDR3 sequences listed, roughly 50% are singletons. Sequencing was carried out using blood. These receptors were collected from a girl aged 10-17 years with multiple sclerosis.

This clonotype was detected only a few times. CDR3 protein: CASSLADGQFF. The CDR3 coding sequence is TGTGCCAGCAGCTTAGCCGACGGGCAGTTCTTC. The chain combines TRBV7-9 with TRBJ2-1; D remains ambiguous. There are 11 residues in the CDR3. V gave up 0 bases and J gave up 12 bases, with 6 bases separating them. CDR1 and CDR2 (germline): SEHNR, FQNEAQ (reference sequence).

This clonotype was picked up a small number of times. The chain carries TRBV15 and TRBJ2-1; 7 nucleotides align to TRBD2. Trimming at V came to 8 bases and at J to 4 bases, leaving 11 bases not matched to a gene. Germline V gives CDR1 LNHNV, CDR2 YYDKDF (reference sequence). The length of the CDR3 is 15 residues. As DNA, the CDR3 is TGTGCCACCGGCGTAGGCGGGGGAGTGTACAATGAGCAGTTCTTC. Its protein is CATGVGGGVYNEQFF.

The CDR3 sequence: CSVDPSTAYSPTDTQYF. The CDR3 DNA is TGCAGCGTTGATCCGTCGACTGCCTATTCCCCCACAGATACGCAGTATTTT. V and J are TRBV29-1 and TRBJ2-3; D uncertain. CDR1 SQVTM and CDR2 ANQGSEA come from the germline V gene. The V and J ends lost 3 bases and 2 bases respectively, with 21 bases between them. CDR3 length: 17 amino acids.

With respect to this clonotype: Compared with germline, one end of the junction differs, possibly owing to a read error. The CDR3 is CASNLSGGQHTEAFF. CDR3 DNA: TGCGCCAGCAACTTGTCCGGGGGACAACACACTGAAGCTTTCTTT. The V and J genes are TRBV5-1 and TRBJ1-1; TRBD1 is a possible D gene (6 bases). The CDR3 has 15 residues. Germline assignment: CDR1 SGHRS and CDR2 YFSETQ.

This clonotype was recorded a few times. CDR3 in DNA: TGTGCCAGCAGCTACCGGACAGGGTACTACGAGCAGTACTTC. Residues: CASSYRTGYYEQYF. The rearrangement uses TRBV3-1 and TRBJ2-7; 8 bases match TRBD1. CDR3 size: 14 residues. V was pared by 5 bases and J by 3 bases, with 6 bases of the junction left unmatched. Germline CDR1 is LGHDT and CDR2 is YNNKEL (reference sequence).

The CDR3 DNA sequence: TGCAGTGCTAGTACGGGGCCAGGGCAAGAGACCCAGTACTTC. As protein: CSASTGPGQETQYF. J is TRBJ2-7 and V is TRBV20-1, with D perhaps matching TRBD1 or TRBD2 (5 bases each). The J call may be wrong; the DNA end is better matched by TRBJ2-5. There are 14 residues in the CDR3. The germline V gene has CDR1 DFQATT and CDR2 SNEGSKA (reference sequence).

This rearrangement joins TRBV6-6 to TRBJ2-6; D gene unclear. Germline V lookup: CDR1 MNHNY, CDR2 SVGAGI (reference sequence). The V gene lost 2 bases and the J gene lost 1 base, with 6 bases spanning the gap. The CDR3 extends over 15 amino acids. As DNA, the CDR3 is TGTGCCAGCAGTTACGTCCGATCTGGGGCCAACGTCCTGACTTTC. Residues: CASSYVRSGANVLTF.

CDR3 protein: CASSKDTQYF. The CDR3 nucleotides read TGTGCCAGCTCCAAAGATACGCAGTATTTT. The genes are TRBV18 and TRBJ2-3; D is unresolved. In germline, CDR1 is KGHSH, CDR2 LQKENI. The CDR3 sequence is 10 residues long. Trimming took 6 bases from V and 5 from J, leaving 3 bases between them.

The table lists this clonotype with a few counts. CDR3 bases: TGCAGTGCTACCCCTGATACGGGAAACACCATATATTTT. This translates into CSATPDTGNTIYF. The chain uses TRBV20-1 and TRBJ1-3; D not certain. Germline values: CDR1 DFQATT, CDR2 SNEGSKA (reference sequence). This CDR3 spans 13 amino acids. Trimming stripped 4 bases from V and 4 bases from J, with 11 bases between.

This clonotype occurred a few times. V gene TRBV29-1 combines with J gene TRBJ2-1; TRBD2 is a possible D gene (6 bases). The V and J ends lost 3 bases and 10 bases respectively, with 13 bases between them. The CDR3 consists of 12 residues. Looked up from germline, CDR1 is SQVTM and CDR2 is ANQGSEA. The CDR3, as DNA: TGCAGCGTTGAGGGATTGCGGGACGAGCAGTTCTTC. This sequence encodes CSVEGLRDEQFF.

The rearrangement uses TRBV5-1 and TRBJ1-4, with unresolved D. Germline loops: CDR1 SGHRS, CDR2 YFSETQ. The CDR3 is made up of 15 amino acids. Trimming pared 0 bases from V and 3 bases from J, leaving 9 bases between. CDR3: CASSLAPVPNEKLFF. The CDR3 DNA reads TGCGCCAGCAGCTTGGCTCCAGTCCCTAATGAAAAACTGTTTTTT.

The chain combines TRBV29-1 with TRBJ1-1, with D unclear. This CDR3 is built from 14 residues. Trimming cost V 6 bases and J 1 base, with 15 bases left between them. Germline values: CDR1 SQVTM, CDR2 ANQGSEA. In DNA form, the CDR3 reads TGCAGCGTGGCCCCAAGGTGGGGGAACACTGAAGCTTTCTTT. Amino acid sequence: CSVAPRWGNTEAFF.

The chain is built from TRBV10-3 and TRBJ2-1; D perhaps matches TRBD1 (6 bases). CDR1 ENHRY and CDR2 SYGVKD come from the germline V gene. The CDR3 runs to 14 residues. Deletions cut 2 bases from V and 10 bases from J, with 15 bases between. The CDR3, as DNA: TGTGCCATCAGTGAGAGGACAGAATACTACGAGCAGTTCTTC. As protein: CAISERTEYYEQFF.

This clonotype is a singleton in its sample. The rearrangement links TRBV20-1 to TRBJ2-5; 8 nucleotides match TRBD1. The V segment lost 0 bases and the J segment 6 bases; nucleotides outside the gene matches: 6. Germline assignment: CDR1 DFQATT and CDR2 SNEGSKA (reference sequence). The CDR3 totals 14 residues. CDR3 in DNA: TGCAGTGCTAGAGATGGACAGGGTAGGCAGACCCAGTACTTC. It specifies CSARDGQGRQTQYF.

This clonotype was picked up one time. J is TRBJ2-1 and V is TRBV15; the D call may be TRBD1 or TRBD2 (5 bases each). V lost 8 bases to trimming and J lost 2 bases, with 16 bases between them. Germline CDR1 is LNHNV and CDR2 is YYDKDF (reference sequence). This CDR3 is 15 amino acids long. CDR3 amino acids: CATSPRGDPYNEQFF. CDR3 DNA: TGTGCCACCTCTCCGAGGGGAGACCCCTACAATGAGCAGTTCTTC.

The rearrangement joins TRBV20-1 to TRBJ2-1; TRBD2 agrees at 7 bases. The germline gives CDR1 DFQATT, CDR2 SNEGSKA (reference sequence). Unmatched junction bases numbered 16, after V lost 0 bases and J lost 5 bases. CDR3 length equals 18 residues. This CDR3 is CSARDPFSGHYLNNEQFF. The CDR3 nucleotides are TGCAGTGCTAGAGACCCCTTTAGCGGGCACTATTTAAACAATGAGCAGTTCTTC.

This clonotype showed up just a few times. DNA for the CDR3: TGTGCCAGCAGATTACGAGGGGAGACCCAGTACTTC. As protein: CASRLRGETQYF. The chain is built from TRBV13 and TRBJ2-5; possible D gene TRBD2, 5 bases. V dropped 6 bases and J dropped 5 bases, with 10 bases sitting between them. The germline CDR1 and CDR2 sequences are PRHDT and FYEKMQ (reference sequence). This CDR3 has 12 residues.

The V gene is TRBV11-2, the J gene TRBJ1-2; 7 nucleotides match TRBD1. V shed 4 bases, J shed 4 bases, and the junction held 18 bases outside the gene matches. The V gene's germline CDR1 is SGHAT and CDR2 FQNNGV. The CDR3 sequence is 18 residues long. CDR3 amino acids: CASSSWRQGPDGSYGYTF. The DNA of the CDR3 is TGTGCCAGCAGCTCGTGGCGACAGGGCCCCGACGGGAGCTATGGCTACACCTTC.

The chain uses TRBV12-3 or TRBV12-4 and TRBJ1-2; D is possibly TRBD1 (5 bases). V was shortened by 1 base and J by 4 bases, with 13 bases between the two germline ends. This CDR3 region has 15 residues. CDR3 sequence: CASSLGVRGFYGYTF. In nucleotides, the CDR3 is TGTGCCAGCAGTTTAGGCGTTCGGGGGTTCTATGGCTACACCTTC.

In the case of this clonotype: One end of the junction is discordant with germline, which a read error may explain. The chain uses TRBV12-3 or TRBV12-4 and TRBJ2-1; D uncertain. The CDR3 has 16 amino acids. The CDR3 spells CTSSQGRVMYMDEQFF. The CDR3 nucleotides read TGTACCAGCAGTCAAGGACGGGTAATGTATATGGATGAGCAGTTCTTC.

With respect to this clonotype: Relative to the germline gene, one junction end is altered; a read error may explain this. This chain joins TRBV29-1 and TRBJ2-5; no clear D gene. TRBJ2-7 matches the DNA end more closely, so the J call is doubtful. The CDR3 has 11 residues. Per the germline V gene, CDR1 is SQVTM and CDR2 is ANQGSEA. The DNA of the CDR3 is TGCAGCGTTGGACCATCCTGCGAGCAGTACTTC. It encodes CSVGPSCEQYF.

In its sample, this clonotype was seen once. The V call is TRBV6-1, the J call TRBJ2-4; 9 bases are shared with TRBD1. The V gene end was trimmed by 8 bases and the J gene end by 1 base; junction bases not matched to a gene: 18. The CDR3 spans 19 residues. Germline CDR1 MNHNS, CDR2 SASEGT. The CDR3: CASSLWGGTGSGAKNIQYF. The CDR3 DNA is TGTGCCAGCTCTCTCTGGGGGGGGACAGGGAGTGGGGCCAAAAACATTCAGTACTTC.

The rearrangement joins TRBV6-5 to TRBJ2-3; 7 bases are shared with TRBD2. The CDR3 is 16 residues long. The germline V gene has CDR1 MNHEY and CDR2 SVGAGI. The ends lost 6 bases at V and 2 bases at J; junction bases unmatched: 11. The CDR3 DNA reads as TGTGCCAGCAGACCCCAACTAGCGATCTTCACAGATACGCAGTATTTT. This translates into CASRPQLAIFTDTQYF.

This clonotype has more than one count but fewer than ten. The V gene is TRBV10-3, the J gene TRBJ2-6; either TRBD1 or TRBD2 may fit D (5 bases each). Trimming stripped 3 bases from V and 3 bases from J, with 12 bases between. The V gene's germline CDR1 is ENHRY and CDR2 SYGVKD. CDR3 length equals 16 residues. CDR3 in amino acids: CAISDTGGGGANVLTF. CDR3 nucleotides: TGTGCCATCAGTGACACAGGTGGAGGTGGGGCCAACGTCCTGACTTTC.

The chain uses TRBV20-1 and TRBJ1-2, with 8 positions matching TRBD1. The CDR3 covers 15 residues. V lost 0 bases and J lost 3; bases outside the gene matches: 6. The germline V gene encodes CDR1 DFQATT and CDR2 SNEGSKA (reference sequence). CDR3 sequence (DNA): TGCAGTGCTAGAGATCCGGCAGGGGGCCACTATGGCTACACCTTC. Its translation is CSARDPAGGHYGYTF.

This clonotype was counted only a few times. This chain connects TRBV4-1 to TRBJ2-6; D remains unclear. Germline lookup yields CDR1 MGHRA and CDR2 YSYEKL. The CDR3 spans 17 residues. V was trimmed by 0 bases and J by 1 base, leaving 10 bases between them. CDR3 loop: CASSQDDKGSGANVLTF. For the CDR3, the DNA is TGCGCCAGCAGCCAAGATGACAAGGGATCTGGGGCCAACGTCCTGACTTTC.

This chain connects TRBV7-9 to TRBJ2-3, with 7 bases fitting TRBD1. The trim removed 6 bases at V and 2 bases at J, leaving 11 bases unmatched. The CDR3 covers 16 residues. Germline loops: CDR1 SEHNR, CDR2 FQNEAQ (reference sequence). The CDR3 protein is CASSQGVYPSTDTQYF. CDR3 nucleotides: TGTGCCAGCAGTCAGGGGGTCTACCCCTCCACAGATACGCAGTATTTT.

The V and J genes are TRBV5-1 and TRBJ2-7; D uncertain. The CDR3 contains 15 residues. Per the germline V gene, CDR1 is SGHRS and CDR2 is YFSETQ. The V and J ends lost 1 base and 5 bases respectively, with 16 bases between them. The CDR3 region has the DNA TGCGCCAGCAGCTTGCAACCTAGTGAGTTCCACGAGCAGTACTTC. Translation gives CASSLQPSEFHEQYF.